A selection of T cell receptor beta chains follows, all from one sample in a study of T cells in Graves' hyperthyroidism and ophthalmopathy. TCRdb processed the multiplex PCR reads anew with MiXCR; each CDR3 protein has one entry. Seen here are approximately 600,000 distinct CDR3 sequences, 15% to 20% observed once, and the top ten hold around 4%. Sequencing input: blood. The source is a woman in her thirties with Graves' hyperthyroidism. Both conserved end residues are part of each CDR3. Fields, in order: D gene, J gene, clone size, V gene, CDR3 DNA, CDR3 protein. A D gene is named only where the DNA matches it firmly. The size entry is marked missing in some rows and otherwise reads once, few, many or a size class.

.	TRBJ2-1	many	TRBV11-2	TGTGCCAGCAGCCCAACGACAGGTGACAGTGAGCAGTTCTTC	CASSPTTGDSEQFF
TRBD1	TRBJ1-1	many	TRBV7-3	TGTGCCAGCAGCGTCAGACAGGGACTCAGGAACACTGAAGCTTTCTTT	CASSVRQGLRNTEAFF
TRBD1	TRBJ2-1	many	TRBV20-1	TGCAGTGCCCTGGACAGGGTTGACTACAATGAGCAGTTCTTC	CSALDRVDYNEQFF
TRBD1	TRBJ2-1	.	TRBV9	TGTGCCAGCAGCGTGGGGACAGGGCCATACAATGAGCAGTTCTTC	CASSVGTGPYNEQFF
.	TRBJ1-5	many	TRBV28	TGTGCCAGCACCCTTCGTCAGTTTAGCAATCAGCCCCAGCATTTT	CASTLRQFSNQPQHF
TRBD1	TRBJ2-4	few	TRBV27	TGTGCCAGCAGTTTACGGGGAACAGGGGGAGTAGGAATCAAAAACATTCAGTACTTC	CASSLRGTGGVGIKNIQYF
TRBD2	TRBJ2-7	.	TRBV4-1	TGCGCCAGCAGCCAGACTGTAGCGGGAGTCGATGAGCAGTACTTC	CASSQTVAGVDEQYF
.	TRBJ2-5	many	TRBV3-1	TGTGCCAGCAGCCAAGAAAGAGGAGAGACCCAGTACTTC	CASSQERGETQYF
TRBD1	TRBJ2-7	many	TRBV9	TGTGCCAGCAGCGAGGGGGCGGCAAGCTCCTACGAGCAGTACTTC	CASSEGAASSYEQYF
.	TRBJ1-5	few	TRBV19	TGTGCCAGTAGTCTAGATACAGGGTCGGTATTGCAGCCCCAGCATTTT	CASSLDTGSVLQPQHF
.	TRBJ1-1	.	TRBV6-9	TGTGCCAGCAGTTACCCCGTAGGAGGCGGGACTGAAGCTTTCTTT	CASSYPVGGGTEAFF
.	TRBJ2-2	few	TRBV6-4	TGTGCCAGCAGTGACTCGGACAGAAACACCGGGGAGCTGTTTTTT	CASSDSDRNTGELFF
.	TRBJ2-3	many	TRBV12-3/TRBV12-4	TGTGCCAGCAGTTTAGGGCAGGAGGTTAGCACAGATACGCAGTATTTT	CASSLGQEVSTDTQYF
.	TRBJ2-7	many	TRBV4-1	TGCGCCAGCAGCACCCGCGACATTTCGGGCTACGAGCAGTACTTC	CASSTRDISGYEQYF
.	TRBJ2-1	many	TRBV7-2	TGTGCCAGCAGCCCCCAGATGGGAGGGGGCGGTGAGCAGTTCTTC	CASSPQMGGGGEQFF
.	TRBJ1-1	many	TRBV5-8	TGTGCCAGCAGCTTGGGCATGGGATACCTGAACACTGAAGCTTTCTTT	CASSLGMGYLNTEAFF
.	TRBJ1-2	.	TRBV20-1	TGCAGTGCTAGAGACGGGGGGATCTATGGCTACACCTTC	CSARDGGIYGYTF
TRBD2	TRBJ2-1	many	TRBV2	TGTGCCAGCAAGGCTAGCGGGACCAGCTCCTACAATGAGCAGTTCTTC	CASKASGTSSYNEQFF
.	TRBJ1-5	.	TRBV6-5	TGTGCCAGCAGTTACTCGGCGACAGCATATAGCAATCAGCCCCAGCATTTT	CASSYSATAYSNQPQHF
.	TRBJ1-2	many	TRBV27	TGTGCCAGCAGTTTAGTTGCCACAAACTATGGCTACACCTTC	CASSLVATNYGYTF
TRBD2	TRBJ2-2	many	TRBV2	TGTGCCAGCAGGTCGCGGGAGAGCACCGGGGAGCTGTTTTTT	CASRSRESTGELFF
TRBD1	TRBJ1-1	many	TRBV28	TGTGCCAGCAGTTTAGGTACAGGGGATTTTTTCGTTGAAGCTTTCTTT	CASSLGTGDFFVEAFF
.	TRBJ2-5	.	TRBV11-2	TGTGCCAGCAGCACTCTTCAGACAGGCCCCCAAGAGACCCAGTACTTC	CASSTLQTGPQETQYF
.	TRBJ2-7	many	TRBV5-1	TGCGCCAGCAGCTTGGCTTCCACGGACCGGGAGCAGTACTTC	CASSLASTDREQYF
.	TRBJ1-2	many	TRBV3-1	TGTGCCAGCAGCCGACGACAGGCTATGACCTATGGCTACACCTTC	CASSRRQAMTYGYTF
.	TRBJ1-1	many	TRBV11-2	TGTGCCAGCAACTGGGGGGGAGCGGGCACTGAAGCTTTCTTT	CASNWGGAGTEAFF
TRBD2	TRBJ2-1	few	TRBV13	TGTGCCAGCAACCCCGTGGGGACTAAATACAATGAGCAGTTCTTC	CASNPVGTKYNEQFF
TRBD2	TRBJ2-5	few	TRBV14	TGTGCCAGCAGCCTGCTACTAGCGACCGGGGAGACCCAGTACTTC	CASSLLLATGETQYF
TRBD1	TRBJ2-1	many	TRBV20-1	TGCAGTGCTAGAGATCCGACAGGGAGTAATGAGCAGTTCTTC	CSARDPTGSNEQFF
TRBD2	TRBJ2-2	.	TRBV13	TGTGCCAGCAGCGACCGGACTAGCGGGAGTATCGGGGAGCTGTTTTTT	CASSDRTSGSIGELFF
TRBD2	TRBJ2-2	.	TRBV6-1	TGTGCCAGCAGACTTAGCGGGAGTTTCCTCACCGGGGAGCTGTTTTTT	CASRLSGSFLTGELFF
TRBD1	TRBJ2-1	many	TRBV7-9	TGTGCCAGCAGCTTACCTAGCAGGGGACAGTCAAACTCCTACAATGAGCAGTTCTTC	CASSLPSRGQSNSYNEQFF
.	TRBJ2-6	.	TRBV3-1	TGTGCCAGCAGCCCCTTTGGGGTCTCTGGGGCCAACGTCCTGACTTTC	CASSPFGVSGANVLTF
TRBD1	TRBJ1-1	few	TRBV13	TGTGCCAGCGCCGAGGGGGCAGATGAAGCTTTCTTT	CASAEGADEAFF
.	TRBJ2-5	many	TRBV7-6	TGTGCCAGCAGCTCTCTCGTCTTGTCAGAGACCCAGTACTTC	CASSSLVLSETQYF
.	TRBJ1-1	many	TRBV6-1	TGTGCCAGCAGTTTAAGGGAAGGAGATGAAGCTTTCTTT	CASSLREGDEAFF
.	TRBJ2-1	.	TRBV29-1	TGCAGCGTTGGGGTAGCGGAAACTTACAATGAGCAGTTCTTC	CSVGVAETYNEQFF
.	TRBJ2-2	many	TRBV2	TGTGCCAGCAGTGACGGACTTAGAAAAAACACCGGGGAGCTGTTTTTT	CASSDGLRKNTGELFF
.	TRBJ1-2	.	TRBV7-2	TGTGCCAGCAGTTCTCATCCGGGACCCTATGGCTACACCTTC	CASSSHPGPYGYTF
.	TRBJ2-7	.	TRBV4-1	TGCGCCAGCAGCCAAGATAGCAGTGAAGAGCAGTACTTC	CASSQDSSEEQYF
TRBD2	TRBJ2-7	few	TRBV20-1	TGCAGCCATTGGGGAGCGGGGGAAGCCTACGAGCAGTACTTC	CSHWGAGEAYEQYF
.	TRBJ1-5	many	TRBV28	TGTGCCAGCAGGTCCTACAGGGTCCAGCCCCAGCATTTT	CASRSYRVQPQHF
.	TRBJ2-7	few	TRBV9	TGTGCCAGCAGCGTAGCTGGGTTCGACGAGCAGTACTTC	CASSVAGFDEQYF
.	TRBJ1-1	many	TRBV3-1	TGTGCCAGCAGCCAAGATCTTGAAGCTTTCTTT	CASSQDLEAFF
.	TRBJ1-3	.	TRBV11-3	TGTGCCAGCAGCCACGGCGAGGGTCTGGGAAACACCATATATTTT	CASSHGEGLGNTIYF
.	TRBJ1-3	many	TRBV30	TGTGCCTGGAGGAGGGGGTTCCGCTCTGGAAACACCATATATTTT	CAWRRGFRSGNTIYF
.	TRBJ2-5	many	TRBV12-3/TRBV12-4	TGTGCCAGCAGCATAGCCCGTCAAGAGACCCAGTACTTC	CASSIARQETQYF
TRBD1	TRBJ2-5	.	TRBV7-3	TGTGCCAGCAGTTTACTTGGACAGGTTGGAGAGACCCAGTACTTC	CASSLLGQVGETQYF
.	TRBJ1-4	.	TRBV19	TGTGCCGTTAAGGACAGTCTTAATGAAAAACTGTTTTTT	CAVKDSLNEKLFF
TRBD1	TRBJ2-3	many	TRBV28	TGTGCCAGCAGTCCCCCGGGACAGGGTGATACGCAGTATTTT	CASSPPGQGDTQYF
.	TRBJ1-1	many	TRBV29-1	TGCAGCGCCGGCCCAGCGAACACTGAAGCTTTCTTT	CSAGPANTEAFF
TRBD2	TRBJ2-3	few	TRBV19	TGTGCCAGCAGAGCGGGGGGTCCGGCCACAGATACGCAGTATTTT	CASRAGGPATDTQYF
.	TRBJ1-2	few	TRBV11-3	TGTGCCAGCAGCTCCAGCCCATATGGCTACACCTTC	CASSSSPYGYTF
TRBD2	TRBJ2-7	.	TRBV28	TGTGCCAGCAGTGATCGGAGCGGGAGGATTTACGGGCAGTACTTC	CASSDRSGRIYGQYF
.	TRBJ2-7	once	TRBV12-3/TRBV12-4	TGTGCCAGCAGTCCCACAGGGAGGCTGGATTTTTACGAGCAGTACTTC	CASSPTGRLDFYEQYF
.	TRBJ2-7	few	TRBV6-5	TGTGCCAGCAGTTACGGGACTTTAGCTAACGAGCAGTACTTC	CASSYGTLANEQYF
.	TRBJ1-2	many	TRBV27	TGTGCCAGCAGTAGAGTTGGGAACTATGGCTACACCTTC	CASSRVGNYGYTF